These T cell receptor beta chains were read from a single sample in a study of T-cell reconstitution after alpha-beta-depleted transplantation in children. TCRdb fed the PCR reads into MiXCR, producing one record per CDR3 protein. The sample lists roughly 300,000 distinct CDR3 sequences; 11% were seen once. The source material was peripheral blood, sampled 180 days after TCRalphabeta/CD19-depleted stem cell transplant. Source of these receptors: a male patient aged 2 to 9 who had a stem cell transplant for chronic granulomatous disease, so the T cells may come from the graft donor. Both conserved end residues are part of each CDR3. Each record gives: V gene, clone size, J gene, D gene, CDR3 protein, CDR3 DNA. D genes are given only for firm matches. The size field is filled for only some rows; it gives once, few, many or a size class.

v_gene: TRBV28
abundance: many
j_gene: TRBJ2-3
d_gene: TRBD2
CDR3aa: CARAGVGWQITDTQYF
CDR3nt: TGTGCCAGAGCGGGAGTGGGTTGGCAGATCACAGATACGCAGTATTTT

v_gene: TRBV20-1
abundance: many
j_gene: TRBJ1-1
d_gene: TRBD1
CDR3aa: CSVGTGGTEAFF
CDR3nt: TGCAGTGTTGGGACAGGGGGAACTGAAGCTTTCTTT

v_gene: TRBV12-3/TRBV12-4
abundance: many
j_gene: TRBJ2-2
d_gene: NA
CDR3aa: CASSFGGVYTGELFF
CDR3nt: TGTGCCAGCAGTTTTGGGGGAGTATACACCGGGGAGCTGTTTTTT

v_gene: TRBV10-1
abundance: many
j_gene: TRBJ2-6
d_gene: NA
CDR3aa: CASSRGGSGANVLTF
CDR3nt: TGCGCCAGCAGCCGGGGCGGCTCTGGGGCCAACGTCCTGACTTTC

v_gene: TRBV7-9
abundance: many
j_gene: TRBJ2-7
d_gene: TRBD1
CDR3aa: CASRGPGQANYEQYF
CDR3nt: TGTGCCAGCAGGGGCCCGGGACAGGCCAACTACGAGCAGTACTTC

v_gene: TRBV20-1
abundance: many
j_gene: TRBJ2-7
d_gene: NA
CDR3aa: CSAPRQRRGEQYF
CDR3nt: TGCAGTGCTCCCAGACAGAGACGAGGCGAGCAGTACTTC

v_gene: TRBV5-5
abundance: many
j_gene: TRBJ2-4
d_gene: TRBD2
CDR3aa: CASSPAAGGPSDIQYF
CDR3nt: TGTGCCAGCAGCCCAGCAGCGGGAGGGCCCTCGGACATTCAGTACTTC

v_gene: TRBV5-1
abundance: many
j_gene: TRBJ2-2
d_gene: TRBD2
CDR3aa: CASSLSERGANTGELFF
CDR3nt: TGCGCCAGCAGCTTGAGTGAGCGGGGGGCCAACACCGGGGAGCTGTTTTTT

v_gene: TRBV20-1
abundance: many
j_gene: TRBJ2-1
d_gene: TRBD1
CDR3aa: CSAGLGRGLLNEQFF
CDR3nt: TGCAGTGCCGGGCTTGGCAGGGGGCTCCTCAATGAGCAGTTCTTC

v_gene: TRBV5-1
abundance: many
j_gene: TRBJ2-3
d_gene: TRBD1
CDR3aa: CASSLEGQGTDTQYF
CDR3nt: TGCGCCAGCAGCTTGGAGGGACAGGGAACAGATACGCAGTATTTT

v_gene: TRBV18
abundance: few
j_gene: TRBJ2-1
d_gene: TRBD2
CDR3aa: CASSQLVAGGHYNEQFF
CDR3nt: TGTGCCAGCTCACAATTGGTAGCGGGAGGGCATTACAATGAGCAGTTCTTC

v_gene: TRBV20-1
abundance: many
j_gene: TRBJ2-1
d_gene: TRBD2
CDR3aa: CSAGLAGGGEFF
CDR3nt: TGCAGTGCTGGACTAGCGGGGGGTGGGGAGTTCTTC

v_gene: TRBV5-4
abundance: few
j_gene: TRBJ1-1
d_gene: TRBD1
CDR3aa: CASSLGDRGGTEAFF
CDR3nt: TGTGCCAGCAGCTTGGGCGACAGGGGAGGGACTGAAGCTTTCTTT

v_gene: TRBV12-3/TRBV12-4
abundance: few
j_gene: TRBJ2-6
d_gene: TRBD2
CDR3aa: CASSFSGTSGLHLDSGANVLTF
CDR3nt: TGTGCCAGCAGTTTTTCCGGGACTAGCGGGCTCCACCTCGACTCTGGGGCCAACGTCCTGACTTTC

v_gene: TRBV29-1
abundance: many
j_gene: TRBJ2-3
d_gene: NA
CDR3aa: CSVTNTDTQYF
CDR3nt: TGCAGCGTTACTAACACAGATACGCAGTATTTT

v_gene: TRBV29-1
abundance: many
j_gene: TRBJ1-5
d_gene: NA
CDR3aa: CSVGPNTLNQPQHF
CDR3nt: TGCAGCGTTGGTCCGAATACCCTCAATCAGCCCCAGCATTTT

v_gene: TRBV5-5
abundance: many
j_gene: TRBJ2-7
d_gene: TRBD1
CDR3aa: CASSRPGTGVYEQYF
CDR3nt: TGTGCCAGCAGCCGACCCGGGACAGGCGTTTACGAGCAGTACTTC

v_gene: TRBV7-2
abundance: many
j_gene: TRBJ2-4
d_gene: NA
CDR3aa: CASSLALLVPKNIQYF
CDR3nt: TGTGCCAGCAGCTTAGCGCTTTTGGTACCCAAAAACATTCAGTACTTC

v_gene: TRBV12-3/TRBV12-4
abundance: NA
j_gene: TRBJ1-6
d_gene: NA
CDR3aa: CASSPGDTYNSPLHF
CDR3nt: TGTGCCAGCAGTCCGGGGGACACCTATAATTCACCCCTCCACTTT

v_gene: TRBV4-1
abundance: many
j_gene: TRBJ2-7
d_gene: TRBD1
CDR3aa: CASSQGQRDYEQYF
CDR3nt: TGCGCCAGCAGCCAGGGACAGAGGGATTACGAGCAGTACTTC

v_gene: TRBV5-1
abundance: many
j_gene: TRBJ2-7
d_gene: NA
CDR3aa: CASSLAWQGTHEQYF
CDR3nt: TGCGCCAGCAGCCTTGCTTGGCAGGGAACCCACGAGCAGTACTTC

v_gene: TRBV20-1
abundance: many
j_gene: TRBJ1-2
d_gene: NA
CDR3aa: CSARDRRGWIYGYTF
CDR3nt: TGCAGTGCTAGAGATAGGCGGGGCTGGATCTATGGCTACACCTTC

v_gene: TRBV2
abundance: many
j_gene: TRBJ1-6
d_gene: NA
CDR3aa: CASSEVGLDSPLHF
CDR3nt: TGTGCCAGCAGTGAAGTGGGCCTTGACTCACCCCTCCACTTT

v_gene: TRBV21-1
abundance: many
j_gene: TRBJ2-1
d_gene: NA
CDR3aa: CASNSRGHNEQFF
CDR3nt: TGTGCCAGCAATTCCAGGGGGCATAATGAGCAGTTCTTC

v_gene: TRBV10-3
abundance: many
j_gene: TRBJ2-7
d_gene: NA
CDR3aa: CAIRSYEQYF
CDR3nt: TGTGCCATCAGATCCTACGAGCAGTACTTC

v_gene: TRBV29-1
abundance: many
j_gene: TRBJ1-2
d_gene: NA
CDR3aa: CSVEGAPDGDDYGYTF
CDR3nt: TGCAGCGTTGAAGGTGCCCCTGACGGGGATGACTATGGCTACACCTTC

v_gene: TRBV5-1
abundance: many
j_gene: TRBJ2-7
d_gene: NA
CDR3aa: CASSLGTEYEQYF
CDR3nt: TGCGCCAGCAGCTTGGGGACTGAATACGAGCAGTACTTC

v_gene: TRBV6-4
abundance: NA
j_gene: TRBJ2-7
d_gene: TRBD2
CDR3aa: CASSDSSGMGYEQYF
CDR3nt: TGTGCCAGCAGTGACTCTAGCGGGATGGGTTACGAGCAGTACTTC

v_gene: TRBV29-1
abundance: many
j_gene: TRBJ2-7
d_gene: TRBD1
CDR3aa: CSVSTGTGGTEYF
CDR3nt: TGCAGCGTCTCAACCGGGACAGGGGGCACAGAGTACTTC

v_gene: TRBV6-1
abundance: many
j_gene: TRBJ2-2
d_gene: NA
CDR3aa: CASSDWAGELFF
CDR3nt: TGTGCCAGCAGTGATTGGGCCGGGGAGCTGTTTTTT

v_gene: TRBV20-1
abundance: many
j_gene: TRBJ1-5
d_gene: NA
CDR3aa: CSARDPGPEGIQPQHF
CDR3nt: TGCAGTGCTAGAGATCCGGGACCCGAGGGAATACAGCCCCAGCATTTT